The 14 T cell receptor beta chains below all came from one sample that was sequenced in a study of response to subunit inactivated influenza vaccine. TCRdb reanalysed the RT-PCR reads using MiXCR and keeps one entry per CDR3 protein. The table lists 530,000 or so distinct CDR3 sequences, 10% to 15% of them singletons, with roughly 10% in the top ten. The specimen was PBMCs from blood, collected on the day of vaccination. The receptors were sampled from a man aged 45-60 years who received an inactivated influenza vaccine.

The chain employs TRBV29-1 and TRBJ2-7, with 7 positions matching TRBD2. The CDR3 has 13 amino acids. V lost 5 bases and J lost 2; bases outside the gene matches: 6. The germline gives CDR1 SQVTM, CDR2 ANQGSEA. The CDR3 protein is CSVRGDGAYEQYF. CDR3 DNA sequence: TGCAGCGTTCGGGGGGATGGGGCCTACGAGCAGTACTTC.

V usage is TRBV12-3 or TRBV12-4 and J usage is TRBJ1-5; unclear D gene. The CDR3 length is 13 residues. V was cut by 7 bases and J by 8 bases, with 15 bases left in between. The CDR3 DNA sequence: TGTGCCAGCACCCGGGCCAAGTCAGAGCCCCAGCATTTT. Amino acids: CASTRAKSEPQHF.

This chain connects TRBV28 to TRBJ2-5; D not resolved. CDR3 length equals 12 residues. The germline V gene has CDR1 MDHEN and CDR2 SYDVKM. V shed 8 bases and J shed 2 bases, with 9 bases lying between them. The CDR3 protein is CASLAPQETQYF. Written as DNA, the CDR3 is TGTGCCAGCCTCGCGCCACAAGAGACCCAGTACTTC.

The chain has TRBV4-2 and TRBJ2-7, with 12 bases matching TRBD2. Trimming cost V 4 bases and J 5 bases; bases outside gene matches: 6. The CDR3 consists of 15 residues. Germline V gene lookup returns CDR1 LGHNA and CDR2 YNFKEQ. The CDR3 protein is CASSRPSGGAHEQYF. DNA for the CDR3: TGTGCCAGCAGCCGGCCTAGCGGGGGGGCCCACGAGCAGTACTTC.

This clonotype was recorded a few times. The chain links TRBV20-1 to TRBJ2-3, with 8 bases matching TRBD2. The CDR3 is 12 residues long. J gave up 6 bases and V 6 bases, and 5 bases lay outside the gene matches. The germline gives CDR1 DFQATT, CDR2 SNEGSKA (reference sequence). The CDR3 region has the DNA TGCAGTGCCCCGTCGGGGGGGGATACGCAGTATTTT. It translates to CSAPSGGDTQYF.

The chain joins TRBV10-3 to TRBJ2-2, with D perhaps TRBD1 (6 bases). The CDR3 consists of 14 residues. Germline-derived CDR1 and CDR2 are ENHRY and SYGVKD. The germline V and J ends were trimmed by 6 bases and 0 bases, with 8 bases remaining between them. As DNA, the CDR3 is TGTGCCATCAGCAACAGGGCGAACACCGGGGAGCTGTTTTTT. Residues: CAISNRANTGELFF.

This sequence joins TRBV28 and TRBJ2-1, with D possibly being TRBD1 (6 bases). The CDR3 spans 14 residues. V dropped 6 bases and J dropped 3 bases, with 12 bases sitting between them. Looked up from germline, CDR1 is MDHEN and CDR2 is SYDVKM. This CDR3 is CASSHRDNYNEQFF. DNA of the CDR3: TGTGCCAGCAGCCACCGGGACAACTACAATGAGCAGTTCTTC. Full variable domain (outside the CDR3, taken from reference TRBV28 and TRBJ2-1): DVKVTQSSRYLVKRTGEKVFLECVQDMDHENMFWYRQDPGLGLRLIYFSYDVKMKEKGDIPEGYSVSREKKERFSLILESASTNQTSMYLCASSHRDNYNEQFFGPGTRLTVL.

This clonotype was detected only a few times. This chain joins TRBV12-3 or TRBV12-4 and TRBJ2-5, with D perhaps matching TRBD2 (6 bases). V was pared by 6 bases and J by 1 base, with 15 bases between. This CDR3 has 15 amino acids. As DNA, the CDR3 is TGTGCCAGCAGGCGGGGCCAACGCAGCCAAGAGACCCAGTACTTC. Translated, it gives CASRRGQRSQETQYF.

V and J are TRBV10-1 and TRBJ2-5; 8 nucleotides line up with TRBD1. Trimming removed 6 bases from V and 6 bases from J; junction bases left unmatched: 9. The germline V gene encodes CDR1 WNHNN and CDR2 SYGVQD (reference sequence). This CDR3 contains 14 residues. The CDR3 is CASSEDRVLKTQYF. The CDR3 DNA sequence: TGCGCCAGCAGCGAGGACAGGGTGTTGAAGACCCAGTACTTC.

The chain uses TRBV3-1 and TRBJ2-3; D is perhaps TRBD2 (5 bases). The CDR3 is 14 residues long. Trimming cost V 2 bases and J 4 bases, with 10 bases left between them. In germline, CDR1 is LGHDT, CDR2 YNNKEL (reference sequence). CDR3 residues: CASSQPTRSDTQYF. CDR3 coding DNA: TGTGCCAGCAGCCAACCTACTAGATCAGATACGCAGTATTTT.

This clonotype has more than one count but fewer than ten. This chain links TRBV7-2 with TRBJ2-4; tentatively, D is TRBD1 (8 bases). Germline-derived CDR1 and CDR2 are SGHTA and FQGNSA. The CDR3 spans 15 residues. V gave up 3 bases and J gave up 8 bases, with 17 bases separating them. The CDR3 loop reads CASSFTYRGGDIQYF. The DNA of the CDR3 is TGTGCCAGCAGCTTTACCTACAGGGGGGGAGACATTCAGTACTTC.

Concerning this clonotype itself: One end of the junction varies from germline; a read error may be responsible. The rearrangement uses TRBV6-1 and TRBJ2-5; D ambiguous. This CDR3 has 16 residues. The germline gives CDR1 MNHNS, CDR2 SASEGT. This CDR3 reads CASREGSVLKVETQYF. The CDR3 bases are TGTGCCAGCAGAGAAGGGTCCGTCTTGAAGGTCGAGACCCAGTACTTC.

The chain's CDR3 is CATSMGLGRGTEAFF. In DNA, the CDR3 is TGTGCCACCAGCATGGGACTTGGGAGGGGGACTGAAGCTTTCTTT. The V and J genes are TRBV15 and TRBJ1-1, with D possibly matching TRBD1 (6 bases). This CDR3 spans 15 amino acids. Trimming took 4 bases from V and 5 from J, leaving 17 bases between them. Germline V CDR1 and CDR2: LNHNV, YYDKDF (reference sequence).

Note on this clonotype: Since a much larger clone is just one base distant, this may be a read error. The V call is TRBV18, the J call TRBJ2-7, with 9 positions matching TRBD1. CDR1 is KGHSH, CDR2 LQKENI, per germline. V dropped 4 bases and J dropped 5; count of bases not matched to a gene: 3. The CDR3 loop spans 13 amino acids. CDR3 nucleotides: TGTGCCAGCTCACAAAACAGGGGGCACGAGCAGTACTTC. Its translation: CASSQNRGHEQYF.